The 29 T cell receptor beta chains presented below share a single source sample, sequenced in a study of T cell clonotyping in hematopoietic cell transplantation. Specified time point: recipient sample about 28 days before transplant, after cytoreduction. Data came from immunoSEQ multiplex PCR; TCRdb stores just in-frame clones and leaves some out. The sample consists of 20,000 to 30,000 clones, 80% to 90% of them appearing once. The source was peripheral blood mononuclear cells, collected before stem cell transplant. These receptors all stem from a woman between 55 and 75 years old with acute myeloid leukemia. Some clones in this sample may be carry-over from other donors' samples.

The chain is built from TRBV28 and TRBJ1-4; D might be TRBD1 (6 bases). Germline CDR1 reads MDHEN; CDR2 reads SYDVKM. CDR3 length: 17 amino acids. Trimming cost V 5 bases and J 10 bases, with 26 bases left between them. Here the CDR3 reads CASSQRLTQGFFGKLFF. CDR3 coding DNA: TGTGCCAGCAGTCAAAGACTCACACAGGGATTTTTTGGAAAACTGTTTTTT.

The V and J genes are TRBV28 and TRBJ1-4, with D uncertain. V shed 5 bases and J shed 14 bases, with 12 bases lying between them. From germline, CDR1 is MDHEN and CDR2 SYDVKM. The CDR3 length is 11 residues. In DNA form, the CDR3 reads TGTGCCAGCAGTGCCCGGGGTCTTCTGTTTTTT. Protein: CASSARGLLFF. Supplemented by reference TRBV28 and TRBJ1-4, the full variable domain reads DVKVTQSSRYLVKRTGEKVFLECVQDMDHENMFWYRQDPGLGLRLIYFSYDVKMKEKGDIPEGYSVSREKKERFSLILESASTNQTSMYLCASSARGLLFFGSGTQLSVL.

This rearrangement joins TRBV19 to TRBJ2-7, with 7 bases that match TRBD1. V shed 6 bases, J shed 1 base, and the junction held 6 bases outside the gene matches. CDR3 length equals 14 residues. From germline, CDR1 is LNHDA and CDR2 SQIVND (reference sequence). The CDR3 sequence: CASRWDSRSYEQYF. CDR3 bases: TGTGCCAGTAGGTGGGACAGTCGATCCTACGAGCAGTACTTC.

V is TRBV11-1 and J is TRBJ2-3; no reliable D call. The CDR3 has 15 amino acids. Germline V gene data show CDR1 as SGHAT and CDR2 as FQDESV (reference sequence). Trimming pared 5 bases from V and 2 bases from J, leaving 14 bases between. CDR3 coding DNA: TGTGCCAGCAGCCCCCGCGAGCAGTACACAGATACGCAGTATTTT. This encodes CASSPREQYTDTQYF.

The V gene is TRBV5-4, the J gene TRBJ2-5; 13 bases map to TRBD2. This CDR3 contains 17 residues. From germline, CDR1 is SGHNT and CDR2 YYREEE (reference sequence). V was pared by 8 bases and J by 5 bases, with 15 bases of the junction left unmatched. The CDR3 here is CASQRTSGRVKSETQYF. Written as DNA, the CDR3 is TGTGCCAGTCAAAGGACTAGCGGGAGAGTCAAGTCGGAGACCCAGTACTTC.

The chain joins TRBV9 to TRBJ1-2; D possibly corresponds to TRBD1 (5 bases). This CDR3 contains 11 residues. V lost 7 bases and J 5 bases, leaving 9 bases between the germline ends. Germline CDR1 SGDLS, CDR2 YYNGEE. The CDR3, as DNA: TGTGCCAGCTGGGGGTTGTATGGCTACACCTTC. Translation: CASWGLYGYTF.

This chain's CDR3 is CASRRTHGYTF. The CDR3 bases are TGTGCCAGCAGGCGGACACATGGCTACACCTTC. This sequence joins TRBV28 and TRBJ1-2; D is possibly TRBD1 (5 bases). The germline V gene encodes CDR1 MDHEN and CDR2 SYDVKM. CDR3 length: 11 amino acids. The ends were cut back, 6 bases at V and 6 bases at J, with 8 bases in the middle.

V and J are TRBV28 and TRBJ2-7; 14 positions match TRBD2. The CDR3 covers 16 residues. CDR1 and CDR2 from the germline V gene are MDHEN and SYDVKM. Losses at the gene ends were 5 bases for V and 2 bases for J; bases not matched to a gene: 5. CDR3 residues: CASSAEGLAGAYEQYF. CDR3 DNA: TGTGCCAGCAGTGCCGAGGGACTAGCGGGGGCCTACGAGCAGTACTTC. Full variable domain (missing parts from reference TRBV28 and TRBJ2-7): DVKVTQSSRYLVKRTGEKVFLECVQDMDHENMFWYRQDPGLGLRLIYFSYDVKMKEKGDIPEGYSVSREKKERFSLILESASTNQTSMYLCASSAEGLAGAYEQYFGPGTRLTVT.

The chain joins TRBV6-6 to TRBJ2-5; D gene ambiguous. V gave up 2 bases and J gave up 3 bases, with 10 bases separating them. CDR1 MNHNY and CDR2 SVGAGI come from the germline V gene (reference sequence). The CDR3 consists of 14 residues. The CDR3 DNA reads as TGTGCCAGCAGTTACGGTGACGGAAAAGAGACCCAGTACTTC. Amino acids: CASSYGDGKETQYF.

This clone was detected once. The rearrangement uses TRBV19 and TRBJ1-1, with 8 bases identical to TRBD1. The ends lost 3 bases at V and 3 bases at J; junction bases unmatched: 6. The CDR3 runs 15 residues. Germline V gene sequence: CDR1 LNHDA, CDR2 SQIVND (reference sequence). The CDR3 is CASSMAGGSHTEAFF. The CDR3, as DNA: TGTGCCAGTAGTATGGCAGGGGGCAGTCACACTGAAGCTTTCTTT.

Details on this clone: An end of the junction differs from the germline gene, which may be a read error. The genes are TRBV7-7 and TRBJ2-5; D possibly corresponds to TRBD2 (5 bases). Germline CDR1 reads SSHAT; CDR2 reads FNYEAQ (reference sequence). This CDR3 spans 13 amino acids. The CDR3 DNA reads as TGTGCTAGCAGCTTTGGACTCCAAGAGACCCAGTACTTC. Its translation: CASSFGLQETQYF.

The rearrangement links TRBV15 to TRBJ1-2; 8 bases fit TRBD1. Trimming at V came to 3 bases and at J to 3 bases, leaving 6 bases not matched to a gene. The germline V gene encodes CDR1 LNHNV and CDR2 YYDKDF (reference sequence). This CDR3 has 15 amino acids. DNA of the CDR3: TGTGCCACCAGCAGCAACGCAGGGGGCCACTATGGCTACACCTTC. Protein: CATSSNAGGHYGYTF.

V gene TRBV5-8 combines with J gene TRBJ2-7; 10 bases are a match to TRBD1. V was pared by 0 bases and J by 4 bases, with 4 bases of the junction left unmatched. The CDR3 loop spans 15 amino acids. Per germline, CDR1 SGHTS and CDR2 YDEGEE. CDR3 nucleotide sequence: TGTGCCAGCAGCTTGGCCGGGACAGGGGTATACGAGCAGTACTTC. Encoded protein: CASSLAGTGVYEQYF. Full variable domain (rest looked up from reference TRBV5-8 and TRBJ2-7): EAGVTQSPTHLIKTRGQQATLRCSPISGHTSVYWYQQALGLGLQFLLWYDEGEERNRGNFPPRFSGRQFPNYSSELNVNALELEDSALYLCASSLAGTGVYEQYFGPGTRLTVT.

This clone was seen a few times. The gene calls are TRBV2 and TRBJ1-6, with D possibly being TRBD1 (6 bases). The V and J ends lost 5 bases and 4 bases respectively, with 15 bases between them. Germline V lookup: CDR1 SNHLY, CDR2 FYNNEI. CDR3 size: 16 residues. The CDR3 sequence: CASSTLGTPYNSPLHF. The CDR3 coding sequence is TGTGCCAGCAGTACACTCGGGACACCGTATAATTCACCCCTCCACTTT.

The chain joins TRBV13 to TRBJ1-3, with 7 bases that match TRBD1. V was pared by 5 bases and J by 1 base, with 2 bases of the junction left unmatched. The CDR3 totals 14 residues. From germline, CDR1 is PRHDT and CDR2 FYEKMQ (reference sequence). CDR3 residues: CASSAQGSGNTIYF. The DNA of the CDR3 is TGTGCCAGCAGCGCACAGGGGTCTGGAAACACCATATATTTT.

The CDR3 DNA follows: TGTGCCAGCCGTCAGACTAGCGGGGGTTATACGCAGTATTTT. It encodes CASRQTSGGYTQYF. The chain recombines TRBV7-2 with TRBJ2-3, with 12 bases identical to TRBD2. Trimming took 8 bases from V and 7 from J; bases not matched to a gene: 7. Germline V lookup: CDR1 SGHTA, CDR2 FQGNSA. CDR3 length equals 14 residues.

This chain joins TRBV18 and TRBJ1-2; the D is unclear. The V gene's germline CDR1 is KGHSH and CDR2 LQKENI. The CDR3 loop spans 15 amino acids. With 0 bases removed from V and 0 bases from J, the gap between germline ends came to 8 bases. CDR3 DNA sequence: TGTGCCAGCTCACCACCGGAAGCCCCTAACTATGGCTACACCTTC. Its protein product is CASSPPEAPNYGYTF.

The rearrangement uses TRBV4-1 and TRBJ1-6; D gene uncertain. The CDR3 runs to 13 residues. Trimming stripped 2 bases from V and 10 bases from J, with 9 bases between. The V gene's germline CDR1 is MGHRA and CDR2 YSYEKL. The CDR3 reads CASSQYLGSPLHF. The CDR3 region has the DNA TGCGCCAGCAGCCAATACTTGGGATCACCCCTCCACTTT.

This clone was detected a few times. The chain employs TRBV19 and TRBJ1-6; 7 bases are shared with TRBD1. J was trimmed by 9 bases and V by 3 bases; bases with no gene match: 8. The germline V gene has CDR1 LNHDA and CDR2 SQIVND (reference sequence). CDR3 length: 15 amino acids. CDR3 amino acids: CASSMIGGGRSPLHF. DNA of the CDR3: TGTGCCAGTAGTATGATCGGAGGGGGCCGTTCACCCCTCCACTTT.

The rearrangement links TRBV29-1 to TRBJ2-5; 7 positions match TRBD2. Trimming took 4 bases from V and 1 from J; bases not matched to a gene: 6. The germline V gene encodes CDR1 SQVTM and CDR2 ANQGSEA. The length of the CDR3 is 14 residues. The CDR3 coding sequence is TGCAGCGTTGGGGGCTGGACTAGCCAAGAGACCCAGTACTTC. This codes for CSVGGWTSQETQYF.

This chain uses TRBV19 with TRBJ1-1, with D possibly being TRBD1 (5 bases). Germline lookup yields CDR1 LNHDA and CDR2 SQIVND (reference sequence). The V and J ends lost 5 bases and 1 base respectively, with 17 bases between them. The CDR3 extends over 16 amino acids. This CDR3 reads CASSVSGRSSNTEAFF. Here the CDR3 DNA reads TGTGCCAGTAGTGTTTCGGGACGCAGCTCGAACACTGAAGCTTTCTTT. The full variable domain, rest sourced from reference TRBV19 and TRBJ1-1, is DGGITQSPKYLFRKEGQNVTLSCEQNLNHDAMYWYRQDPGQGLRLIYYSQIVNDFQKGDIAEGYSVSREKKESFPLTVTSAQKNPTAFYLCASSVSGRSSNTEAFFGQGTRLTVV.

This chain joins TRBV9 and TRBJ1-1, with 7 positions matching TRBD1. This CDR3 comprises 16 residues. Germline CDR1 and CDR2: SGDLS and YYNGEE. Trimming removed 0 bases from V and 7 bases from J; junction bases left unmatched: 12. The CDR3 spells CASSVVGGGTAGEAFF. CDR3 bases: TGTGCCAGCAGCGTAGTAGGGGGTGGGACAGCTGGTGAAGCTTTCTTT.

The gene calls are TRBV5-4 and TRBJ2-1; D unclear. Germline V gives CDR1 SGHNT, CDR2 YYREEE (reference sequence). The CDR3 is 15 amino acids. Trimming cost V 1 base and J 0 bases, with 8 bases left between them. The CDR3 DNA reads TGTGCCAGCAGCTTGCCGACGAGCTCCTACAATGAGCAGTTCTTC. It translates to CASSLPTSSYNEQFF.

The chain is built from TRBV7-9 and TRBJ2-1, with 10 bases aligning to TRBD2. Germline values: CDR1 SEHNR, CDR2 FQNEAQ (reference sequence). The CDR3 loop spans 14 amino acids. J lost 5 bases, V lost 2 bases, and 0 bases had no gene match. DNA for the CDR3: TGTGCCAGCAGCTTAACTAGCGGGGACAATGAGCAGTTCTTC. It specifies CASSLTSGDNEQFF.

The rearrangement links TRBV19 to TRBJ2-7; possibly TRBD2 for D (6 bases). The CDR3 loop spans 13 amino acids. Trimming stripped 6 bases from V and 3 bases from J, with 12 bases between. CDR1 and CDR2 from the germline V gene are LNHDA and SQIVND (reference sequence). In DNA form, the CDR3 reads TGTGCCAGTAGGCTATCGGAGGGCTACGAGCAGTACTTC. Protein sequence: CASRLSEGYEQYF.

The V and J genes are TRBV4-3 and TRBJ2-2; D remains ambiguous. CDR3 length: 17 amino acids. Per the germline V gene, CDR1 is LGHNA and CDR2 is YSLEER. The germline V and J ends were trimmed by 1 base and 4 bases, with 16 bases remaining between them. The CDR3 nucleotides are TGCGCCAGCAGCCAAGGAGTTTCTGTCAGAAGCACCGGGGAGCTGTTTTTT. This sequence encodes CASSQGVSVRSTGELFF.

This clone was found once. The V call is TRBV7-8, the J call TRBJ2-2; no clear D. V was pared by 7 bases and J by 2 bases, with 11 bases between. Looked up from germline, CDR1 is SGHVS and CDR2 is FQNEAQ. CDR3 length: 14 residues. This CDR3 reads CASNLQLNTGELFF. The CDR3, as DNA: TGTGCCAGCAACCTACAGCTTAACACCGGGGAGCTGTTTTTT. Looking up the rest from reference TRBV7-8 and TRBJ2-2 gives the full variable domain: GAGVSQSPRYKVAKRGQDVALRCDPISGHVSLFWYQQALGQGPEFLTYFQNEAQLDKSGLPSDRFFAERPEGSVSTLKIQRTQQEDSAVYLCASNLQLNTGELFFGEGSRLTVL.

The chain combines TRBV5-8 with TRBJ1-5; possibly TRBD1 for D (5 bases). This CDR3 region has 16 residues. Trimming removed 0 bases from V and 6 bases from J, with 16 bases in between. The germline gives CDR1 SGHTS, CDR2 YDEGEE. The CDR3 is CASSLENQGSRQPQHF. Written as DNA, the CDR3 is TGTGCCAGCAGCTTGGAGAATCAGGGTTCACGTCAGCCCCAGCATTTT. The entire variable domain, with the rest obtained from reference TRBV5-8 and TRBJ1-5, is as follows: EAGVTQSPTHLIKTRGQQATLRCSPISGHTSVYWYQQALGLGLQFLLWYDEGEERNRGNFPPRFSGRQFPNYSSELNVNALELEDSALYLCASSLENQGSRQPQHFGDGTRLSIL.

The chain joins TRBV5-1 to TRBJ2-2; 9 positions match TRBD1. The CDR3 has 14 amino acids. Trimming took 5 bases from V and 3 from J; bases not matched to a gene: 2. Germline loops: CDR1 SGHRS, CDR2 YFSETQ. The CDR3 protein is CASRTGGDTGELFF. In DNA form, the CDR3 reads TGCGCCAGCAGGACAGGGGGAGACACCGGGGAGCTGTTTTTT.